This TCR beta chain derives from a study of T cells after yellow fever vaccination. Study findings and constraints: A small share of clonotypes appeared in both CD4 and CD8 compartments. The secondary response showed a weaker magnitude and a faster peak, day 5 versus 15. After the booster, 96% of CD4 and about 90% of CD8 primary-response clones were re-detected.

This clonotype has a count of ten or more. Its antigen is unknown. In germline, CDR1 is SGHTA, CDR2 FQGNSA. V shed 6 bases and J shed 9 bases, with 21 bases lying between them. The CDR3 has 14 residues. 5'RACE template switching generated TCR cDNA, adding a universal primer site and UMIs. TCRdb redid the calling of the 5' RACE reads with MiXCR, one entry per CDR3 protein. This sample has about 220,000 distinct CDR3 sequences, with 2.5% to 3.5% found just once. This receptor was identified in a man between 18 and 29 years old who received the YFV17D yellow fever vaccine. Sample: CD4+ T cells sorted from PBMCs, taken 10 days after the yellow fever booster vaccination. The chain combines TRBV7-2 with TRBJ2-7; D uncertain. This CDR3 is CASRAGPLASGQYF. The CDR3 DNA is TGTGCCAGCAGGGCAGGCCCCTTAGCAAGTGGGCAGTACTTC.